This entry lists 23 T cell receptor beta chains sequenced from one sample in a study of shared clonotypes between healthy human individuals (dated by TCRdb to the early 2020s). For the CD8 naive samples, CD45RO-negative cells were positively selected for CCR7, yielding a CD45RA+CCR7+ population from which TemRA cells were excluded. Library creation used the immunoSEQ multiplex PCR assay. TCRdb's version of the immuneACCESS table is confined to in-frame rearrangements and falls short of the full clone set. An unresolved V gene accounts for under half of the shortfall where checked; the remainder is of unknown origin. The sample includes some 2.1 million clones, with around 96% observed a single time. About 1.1% of the sample lies in the top ten. Sequencing was done on a sample of naive CD8+ T cells sorted from blood. Reading the label with the study, this specimen's cell subset or site is: CD45RA+CCR7+. The source is a man aged 18-30 years in good health.

The gene calls are TRBV10-2 and TRBJ2-5; no reliable D call. CDR3 length: 12 amino acids. In germline, CDR1 is WSHSY, CDR2 SAAADI. Trimming left V 6 bases short and J 1 base short, with 6 bases between. Here the CDR3 DNA reads TGCGCCAGCAGCGAGGCCCAAGAGACCCAGTACTTC. Translating it yields CASSEAQETQYF.

The rearrangement links TRBV4-1 to TRBJ2-1, with TRBD2 matching over 10 bases. With V trimmed by 1 base and J by 7 bases, 13 bases remained unmatched. The CDR3 runs 18 residues. Germline loops: CDR1 MGHRA, CDR2 YSYEKL. The CDR3 reads CASSQVNILAGALNEQFF. The CDR3 DNA reads as TGCGCCAGCAGCCAAGTGAATATCCTAGCGGGGGCCCTGAATGAGCAGTTCTTC.

The chain combines TRBV10-3 with TRBJ1-2; TRBD1 is a possible D gene (5 bases). Trimming removed 6 bases at V and 4 bases at J, with 12 bases between. The germline CDR1 and CDR2 sequences are ENHRY and SYGVKD. The CDR3 length is 13 residues. As DNA, the CDR3 is TGTGCCATCAGGACGGACGGGGGCTATGGCTACACCTTC. It translates to CAIRTDGGYGYTF.

The rearrangement joins TRBV2 to TRBJ2-7; no reliable D call. This CDR3 comprises 11 residues. Germline-derived CDR1 and CDR2 are SNHLY and FYNNEI. The V and J ends lost 3 bases and 6 bases respectively, with 6 bases between them. This CDR3 reads CASSDESEQYF. In DNA, the CDR3 is TGTGCCAGCAGTGACGAGAGCGAGCAGTACTTC. Looking up the rest from reference TRBV2 and TRBJ2-7 gives the full variable domain: EPEVTQTPSHQVTQMGQEVILRCVPISNHLYFYWYRQILGQKVEFLVSFYNNEISEKSEIFDDQFSVERPDGSNFTLKIRSTKLEDSAMYFCASSDESEQYFGPGTRLTVT.

The chain carries TRBV7-9 and TRBJ2-1; a weak D match, TRBD1 (5 bases). This CDR3 has 15 residues. Germline V gene lookup returns CDR1 SEHNR and CDR2 FQNEAQ (reference sequence). The ends were cut back, 2 bases at V and 5 bases at J, with 13 bases in the middle. The CDR3 protein is CASSLIGALDNEQFF. CDR3 DNA: TGTGCCAGCAGCTTAATAGGGGCCCTCGACAATGAGCAGTTCTTC. The variable domain in full, completed from reference TRBV7-9 and TRBJ2-1, reads DTGVSQNPRHKITKRGQNVTFRCDPISEHNRLYWYRQTLGQGPEFLTYFQNEAQLEKSRLLSDRFSAERPKGSFSTLEIQRTEQGDSAMYLCASSLIGALDNEQFFGPGTRLTVL.

This rearrangement joins TRBV7-9 to TRBJ2-5; 7 bases align to TRBD1. Germline trimming cut 5 bases from V and 4 bases from J; bases unmatched to any gene: 7. Looked up from germline, CDR1 is SEHNR and CDR2 is FQNEAQ (reference sequence). The CDR3 has 14 amino acids. The CDR3 DNA follows: TGTGCCAGCAGCACCTCGACAGGGCCAGAGACCCAGTACTTC. It specifies CASSTSTGPETQYF.

In DNA form, the CDR3 reads TGTGCCAGCAGCTTTGGGGGTTCGGAGAACACTGAAGCTTTCTTT. It translates to CASSFGGSENTEAFF. The V call is TRBV7-9, the J call TRBJ1-1; weak D call: TRBD1 (5 bases). CDR1 is SEHNR and CDR2 is FQNEAQ in the germline V gene (reference sequence). The CDR3 extends over 15 amino acids. The ends were cut back, 3 bases at V and 1 base at J, with 12 bases in the middle.

The chain joins TRBV14 to TRBJ2-7; possible D gene TRBD2, 6 bases. The CDR3 is 15 amino acids. CDR1 is SGHDN, CDR2 FVKESK, per germline. V lost 1 base to trimming and J lost 5 bases, with 15 bases between them. The CDR3 DNA is TGTGCCAGCAGCCAAGCAGACCTAGCGACTAACGAGCAGTACTTC. It translates to CASSQADLATNEQYF.

This chain links TRBV6-5 with TRBJ2-7; TRBD2 matches 8 bases. The CDR3 is 14 amino acids. CDR1 is MNHEY, CDR2 SVGAGI, per germline. J was trimmed by 2 bases and V by 11 bases; bases with no gene match: 11. The CDR3 DNA follows: TGTGCCGGAGAGCGCGGGAGGTTCGCCTACGAGCAGTACTTC. This gives the protein CAGERGRFAYEQYF.

The chain links TRBV7-9 to TRBJ2-7; 9 bases are shared with TRBD1. The germline CDR1 and CDR2 sequences are SEHNR and FQNEAQ (reference sequence). This CDR3 has 15 residues. The ends lost 3 bases at V and 1 base at J; junction bases unmatched: 4. CDR3 sequence reads: CASSFPGTGSYEQYF. The CDR3, as DNA: TGTGCCAGCAGCTTTCCCGGGACAGGGTCCTACGAGCAGTACTTC.

The chain carries TRBV5-6 and TRBJ2-7; TRBD1 aligns across 8 bases. Unmatched junction bases numbered 15, after V lost 4 bases and J lost 3 bases. The CDR3 length is 17 residues. Germline CDR1 reads SGHDT; CDR2 reads YYEEEE. The DNA for the CDR3 is TGTGCCAGCAGCGAGCCTCGGACGCAGGGGGCTTACTACGAGCAGTACTTC. This codes for CASSEPRTQGAYYEQYF.

The chain carries TRBV15 and TRBJ2-3, with 12 nucleotides matching TRBD2. This CDR3 spans 18 amino acids. With V trimmed by 0 bases and J by 4 bases, 8 bases remained unmatched. Germline CDR1 LNHNV, CDR2 YYDKDF (reference sequence). The CDR3 DNA sequence: TGTGCCACCAGCAGAGACCCTAGCGGGAGGGAGAGCCCAGATACGCAGTATTTT. Translated: CATSRDPSGRESPDTQYF.

The rearrangement uses TRBV7-2 and TRBJ2-2; unclear D gene. The CDR3 totals 14 residues. The germline V gene encodes CDR1 SGHTA and CDR2 FQGNSA. Trimming removed 3 bases from V and 6 bases from J, with 11 bases in between. This CDR3 is CASSFLDGSGELFF. DNA for the CDR3: TGTGCCAGCAGCTTCCTAGACGGTTCCGGGGAGCTGTTTTTT.

This rearrangement joins TRBV25-1 to TRBJ2-5; 8 bases line up with TRBD1. The CDR3 runs 14 residues. V gave up 2 bases and J gave up 5 bases; unmatched junction bases: 4. Germline CDR1 is MGHDK and CDR2 is SYGVNS. The CDR3 here is CASSEQGAGETQYF. The DNA for the CDR3 is TGTGCCAGCAGTGAACAGGGGGCGGGGGAGACCCAGTACTTC.

J is TRBJ2-5 and V is TRBV5-1; TRBD1 aligns across 7 bases. V lost 6 bases and J lost 4; bases outside the gene matches: 12. The germline gives CDR1 SGHRS, CDR2 YFSETQ. The CDR3 is 15 residues long. CDR3: CASIPTGTPGETQYF. The CDR3 bases are TGCGCCAGCATCCCGACAGGGACCCCCGGAGAGACCCAGTACTTC.

V is TRBV4-3 and J is TRBJ1-1, with a weak D call TRBD1 (5 bases). Between the trimmed V and J ends, which lost 4 bases and 4 bases, there was a span of 16 bases. Germline CDR1 reads LGHNA; CDR2 reads YSLEER. The CDR3 length is 15 residues. The CDR3 reads CASSLGPGWATEAFF. The CDR3 bases are TGCGCCAGCAGCCTGGGACCAGGGTGGGCCACTGAAGCTTTCTTT.

The chain uses TRBV27 and TRBJ1-5; no definite D call. The length of the CDR3 is 13 residues. The V gene lost 1 base and the J gene lost 3 bases, with 4 bases spanning the gap. Germline lookup yields CDR1 MNHEY and CDR2 SMNVEV (reference sequence). CDR3 nucleotides: TGTGCCAGCAGTTTATACCACAATCAGCCCCAGCATTTT. It yields the protein CASSLYHNQPQHF.

This clone was detected only a few times. This sample includes further DNA sequences coding for the same CDR3. The chain combines TRBV18 with TRBJ2-2, with D unresolved. The CDR3 runs to 13 residues. Trimming took 2 bases from V and 4 from J, leaving 5 bases between them. Germline V lookup: CDR1 KGHSH, CDR2 LQKENI. The CDR3 here is CASSPRATGELFF. CDR3 coding DNA: TGTGCCAGCTCACCAAGGGCCACCGGGGAGCTGTTTTTT.

The rearrangement links TRBV28 to TRBJ2-5, with D perhaps given as TRBD1 or TRBD2 (5 bases each). V was cut by 5 bases and J by 5 bases, with 21 bases left in between. This CDR3 spans 16 amino acids. The germline gives CDR1 MDHEN, CDR2 SYDVKM. DNA of the CDR3: TGTGCCAGCAGTCCAAATTCAGAGGGGAGTGGCGAGACCCAGTACTTC. Translated, it gives CASSPNSEGSGETQYF.

This chain uses TRBV5-6 with TRBJ1-2; 7 nucleotides line up with TRBD1. The CDR3 has 12 residues. V lost 2 bases and J lost 8; bases outside the gene matches: 3. Per germline, CDR1 SGHDT and CDR2 YYEEEE. The CDR3, as DNA: TGTGCCAGCAGCTTCCAGGGGGACGGCTACACCTTC. Its protein is CASSFQGDGYTF.

CDR3 in DNA: TGTGCCAGCAGTGGCGGGACAGGTGCCCACGAGCAGTACTTC. Translating it yields CASSGGTGAHEQYF. The rearrangement uses TRBV6-5 and TRBJ2-7; TRBD1 agrees at 8 bases. CDR1 is MNHEY, CDR2 SVGAGI, per germline. Trimming took 5 bases from V and 5 from J; bases not matched to a gene: 8. There are 14 residues in the CDR3.

This clone was recorded once. The J gene is TRBJ2-6, the V gene TRBV5-4; TRBD1 aligns across 8 bases. The J segment lost 0 bases and the V segment lost 3 bases, leaving 2 bases of the junction unmatched. The CDR3 has 16 residues. Germline values: CDR1 SGHNT, CDR2 YYREEE (reference sequence). This CDR3 reads CASSWDRSSGANVLTF. For the CDR3, the DNA is TGTGCCAGCAGCTGGGACAGGAGCTCTGGGGCCAACGTCCTGACTTTC.

The J gene is TRBJ2-3, the V gene TRBV7-2, with 10 nucleotides matching TRBD2. J gave up 2 bases and V 0 bases, and 8 bases lay outside the gene matches. CDR1 SGHTA and CDR2 FQGNSA come from the germline V gene. This CDR3 is built from 18 residues. The CDR3 nucleotides read TGTGCCAGCAGCTTAGCCCCCCGGACTAGCGGAATCACAGATACGCAGTATTTT. It yields the protein CASSLAPRTSGITDTQYF. The full variable domain, in which reference TRBV7-2 and TRBJ2-3 provide the parts outside the CDR3, is GAGVSQSPSNKVTEKGKDVELRCDPISGHTALYWYRQSLGQGLEFLIYFQGNSAPDKSGLPSDRFSAERTGGSVSTLTIQRTQQEDSAVYLCASSLAPRTSGITDTQYFGPGTRLTVL.